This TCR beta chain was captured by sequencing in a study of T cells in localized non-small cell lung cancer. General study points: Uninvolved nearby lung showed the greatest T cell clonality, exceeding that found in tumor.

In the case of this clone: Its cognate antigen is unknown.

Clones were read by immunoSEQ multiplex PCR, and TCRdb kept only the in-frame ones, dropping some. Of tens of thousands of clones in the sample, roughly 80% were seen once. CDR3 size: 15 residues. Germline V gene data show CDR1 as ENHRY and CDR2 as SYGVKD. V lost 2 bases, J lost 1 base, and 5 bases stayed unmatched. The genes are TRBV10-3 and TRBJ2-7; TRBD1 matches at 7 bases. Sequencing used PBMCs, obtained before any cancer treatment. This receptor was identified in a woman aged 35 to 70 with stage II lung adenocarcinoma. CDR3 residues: CAISETGQTSYEQYF. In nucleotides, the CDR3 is TGTGCCATCAGTGAGACGGGACAGACATCCTACGAGCAGTACTTC.